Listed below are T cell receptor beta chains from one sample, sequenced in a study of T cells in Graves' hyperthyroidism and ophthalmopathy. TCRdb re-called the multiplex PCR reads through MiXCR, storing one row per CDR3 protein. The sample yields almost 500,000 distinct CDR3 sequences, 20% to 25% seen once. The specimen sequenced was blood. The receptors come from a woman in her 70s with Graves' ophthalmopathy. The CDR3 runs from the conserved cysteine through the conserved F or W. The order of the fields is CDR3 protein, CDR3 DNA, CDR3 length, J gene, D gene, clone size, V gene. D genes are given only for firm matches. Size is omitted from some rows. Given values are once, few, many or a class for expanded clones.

cdr3_aa: CSTHNPGMNTEAFF; cdr3_nt: TGCAGCACCCATAACCCGGGGATGAACACTGAAGCTTTCTTT; cdr3_length: 14; j_call: TRBJ1-1; d_call: .; clone_size: many; v_call: TRBV29-1
cdr3_aa: CASSSLTELNEQFF; cdr3_nt: TGTGCCAGCAGCTCTTTGACTGAGCTTAATGAGCAGTTCTTC; cdr3_length: 14; j_call: TRBJ2-1; d_call: .; clone_size: .; v_call: TRBV13
cdr3_aa: CASSLSGGWFQPQHF; cdr3_nt: TGTGCCAGCAGTTTAAGCGGGGGGTGGTTTCAGCCCCAGCATTTT; cdr3_length: 15; j_call: TRBJ1-5; d_call: .; clone_size: many; v_call: TRBV27
cdr3_aa: CASSDSSGTGNEAFF; cdr3_nt: TGTGCCAGCAGTGACTCCTCCGGGACAGGGAACGAAGCTTTCTTT; cdr3_length: 15; j_call: TRBJ1-1; d_call: TRBD1; clone_size: .; v_call: TRBV6-4
cdr3_aa: CASLGDGYTF; cdr3_nt: TGTGCCAGCTTAGGGGATGGCTACACCTTC; cdr3_length: 10; j_call: TRBJ1-2; d_call: .; clone_size: .; v_call: TRBV2
cdr3_aa: CASSEGASIQYF; cdr3_nt: TGTGCCAGCTCCGAGGGGGCCAGTATTCAGTACTTC; cdr3_length: 12; j_call: TRBJ2-4; d_call: TRBD1; clone_size: many; v_call: TRBV7-9
cdr3_aa: CASSSRFALGPGEQYF; cdr3_nt: TGTGCCAGCAGCTCCCGTTTTGCGTTAGGGCCCGGCGAGCAGTACTTC; cdr3_length: 16; j_call: TRBJ2-7; d_call: .; clone_size: .; v_call: TRBV13
cdr3_aa: CASSRVGGANVLTF; cdr3_nt: TGCGCCAGCAGCCGCGTGGGGGGGGCCAACGTCCTGACTTTC; cdr3_length: 14; j_call: TRBJ2-6; d_call: .; clone_size: few; v_call: TRBV5-1
cdr3_aa: CASRPSRFSTDTQYF; cdr3_nt: TGTGCCAGCAGACCTAGCAGATTTAGCACAGATACGCAGTATTTT; cdr3_length: 15; j_call: TRBJ2-3; d_call: .; clone_size: many; v_call: TRBV7-8
cdr3_aa: CAGTSFEPHGYTF; cdr3_nt: TGTGCCGGGACGTCTTTCGAACCCCATGGCTACACCTTC; cdr3_length: 13; j_call: TRBJ1-2; d_call: .; clone_size: few; v_call: TRBV30
cdr3_aa: CASSSPRGPYEQYF; cdr3_nt: TGTGCCAGCAGTTCCCCGCGGGGGCCCTACGAGCAGTACTTC; cdr3_length: 14; j_call: TRBJ2-7; d_call: .; clone_size: many; v_call: TRBV28
cdr3_aa: CASSYRQISNTGELFF; cdr3_nt: TGTGCCAGCAGTTACCGACAGATCTCGAACACCGGGGAGCTGTTTTTT; cdr3_length: 16; j_call: TRBJ2-2; d_call: .; clone_size: many; v_call: TRBV6-6
cdr3_aa: CASSPLDSANTGELFF; cdr3_nt: TGTGCCAGCTCACCATTGGACAGCGCGAACACCGGGGAGCTGTTTTTT; cdr3_length: 16; j_call: TRBJ2-2; d_call: .; clone_size: .; v_call: TRBV18
cdr3_aa: CASSLMVTGRNEQFF; cdr3_nt: TGTGCCAGCAGCTTAATGGTGACAGGACGAAATGAGCAGTTCTTC; cdr3_length: 15; j_call: TRBJ2-1; d_call: .; clone_size: many; v_call: TRBV7-3
cdr3_aa: CASSDHIRGTSTDTQYF; cdr3_nt: TGTGCCAGCAGTGACCACATTCGGGGAACTAGCACAGATACGCAGTATTTT; cdr3_length: 17; j_call: TRBJ2-3; d_call: .; clone_size: .; v_call: TRBV12-3/TRBV12-4
cdr3_aa: CASGGQETQYF; cdr3_nt: TGCGCCAGCGGTGGTCAAGAGACCCAGTACTTC; cdr3_length: 11; j_call: TRBJ2-5; d_call: .; clone_size: few; v_call: TRBV10-2
cdr3_aa: CASSHKRTSGTGEQFF; cdr3_nt: TGTGCCAGCAGTCACAAACGGACTAGCGGGACGGGTGAGCAGTTCTTC; cdr3_length: 16; j_call: TRBJ2-1; d_call: TRBD2; clone_size: many; v_call: TRBV6-2/TRBV6-3
cdr3_aa: CASRPSSGTGVTEAFF; cdr3_nt: TGTGCCAGCAGACCTAGCTCCGGGACAGGGGTTACTGAAGCTTTCTTT; cdr3_length: 16; j_call: TRBJ1-1; d_call: TRBD1; clone_size: few; v_call: TRBV6-1
cdr3_aa: CATSDRGAGTGELFF; cdr3_nt: TGTGCCACCAGTGATCGGGGTGCGGGGACCGGGGAGCTGTTTTTT; cdr3_length: 15; j_call: TRBJ2-2; d_call: .; clone_size: .; v_call: TRBV24-1
cdr3_aa: CASSFGVAGEGDTQYF; cdr3_nt: TGTGCCAGCAGCTTCGGAGTAGCGGGAGAGGGAGATACGCAGTATTTT; cdr3_length: 16; j_call: TRBJ2-3; d_call: TRBD2; clone_size: once; v_call: TRBV11-2
cdr3_aa: CASTGANYGYTF; cdr3_nt: TGTGCCAGCACGGGGGCTAACTATGGCTACACCTTC; cdr3_length: 12; j_call: TRBJ1-2; d_call: .; clone_size: few; v_call: TRBV2
cdr3_aa: CASRYSSLVGYTF; cdr3_nt: TGTGCCAGCAGATACAGTTCCCTGGTTGGCTACACCTTC; cdr3_length: 13; j_call: TRBJ1-2; d_call: .; clone_size: many; v_call: TRBV12-3/TRBV12-4
cdr3_aa: CSVNRGTLEQYF; cdr3_nt: TGCAGCGTCAACAGGGGCACCCTCGAGCAGTACTTC; cdr3_length: 12; j_call: TRBJ2-7; d_call: TRBD1; clone_size: .; v_call: TRBV29-1
cdr3_aa: CASSLGWTVSYEQYF; cdr3_nt: TGTGCCAGCAGCTTAGGTTGGACAGTCTCCTACGAGCAGTACTTC; cdr3_length: 15; j_call: TRBJ2-7; d_call: .; clone_size: .; v_call: TRBV7-2
cdr3_aa: CSARESGRNYGYTF; cdr3_nt: TGCAGTGCTAGAGAATCGGGACGGAACTATGGCTACACCTTC; cdr3_length: 14; j_call: TRBJ1-2; d_call: .; clone_size: few; v_call: TRBV20-1
cdr3_aa: CSARDRTSGRVTGELFF; cdr3_nt: TGCAGTGCTAGAGACCGGACTAGCGGGAGGGTCACCGGGGAGCTGTTTTTT; cdr3_length: 17; j_call: TRBJ2-2; d_call: TRBD2; clone_size: few; v_call: TRBV20-1
cdr3_aa: CAWRSGNYNEQFF; cdr3_nt: TGTGCCTGGAGGAGCGGGAACTACAATGAGCAGTTCTTC; cdr3_length: 13; j_call: TRBJ2-1; d_call: TRBD2; clone_size: .; v_call: TRBV30
cdr3_aa: CASSLNVRDIQYF; cdr3_nt: TGTGCCAGCAGCTTAAACGTGAGGGACATTCAGTACTTC; cdr3_length: 13; j_call: TRBJ2-4; d_call: .; clone_size: .; v_call: TRBV7-2
cdr3_aa: CASSQPGLAGGLNEQFF; cdr3_nt: TGCGCCAGCAGCCAACCGGGACTAGCGGGAGGGTTGAATGAGCAGTTCTTC; cdr3_length: 17; j_call: TRBJ2-1; d_call: TRBD2; clone_size: few; v_call: TRBV5-1
cdr3_aa: CASSGTFYNEQFF; cdr3_nt: TGTGCCAGCAGCGGGACGTTCTACAATGAGCAGTTCTTC; cdr3_length: 13; j_call: TRBJ2-1; d_call: .; clone_size: many; v_call: TRBV12-3/TRBV12-4
cdr3_aa: CASSQVNPETQYF; cdr3_nt: TGTGCCAGCAGCCAAGTTAACCCGGAGACCCAGTACTTC; cdr3_length: 13; j_call: TRBJ2-5; d_call: .; clone_size: few; v_call: TRBV3-1
cdr3_aa: CASSYSVGAYEQHF; cdr3_nt: TGTGCCAGCAGTTACTCTGTGGGGGCCTACGAGCAGCACTTC; cdr3_length: 14; j_call: TRBJ2-7; d_call: .; clone_size: .; v_call: TRBV6-5
cdr3_aa: CSAGYSGTQYF; cdr3_nt: TGCAGTGCTGGATATAGCGGGACCCAGTACTTC; cdr3_length: 11; j_call: TRBJ2-5; d_call: .; clone_size: many; v_call: TRBV20-1
cdr3_aa: CASSQNEGTDTQYF; cdr3_nt: TGTGCCAGCAGCCAAAACGAGGGTACAGATACGCAGTATTTT; cdr3_length: 14; j_call: TRBJ2-3; d_call: .; clone_size: many; v_call: TRBV14
cdr3_aa: CASSQYPWGSGGVSYEQYF; cdr3_nt: TGCGCCAGCAGCCAATACCCGTGGGGTAGCGGGGGGGTTTCCTACGAGCAGTACTTC; cdr3_length: 19; j_call: TRBJ2-7; d_call: TRBD2; clone_size: few; v_call: TRBV4-3